The T cell receptor (beta chain) under discussion was sequenced for a study of molecular identifiers for immune sequencing clone quantification. TCRdb ran MiXCR on the PCR reads and lists one entry per CDR3 protein. Of some 680,000 distinct CDR3 sequences in the sample, over 25% were seen once. Per the germline V gene, CDR1 is LGHNA and CDR2 is YSLEER. This CDR3 comprises 15 residues. V was clipped by 2 bases and J by 4 bases, with 11 bases between them. The TCR comes from a human donor in good health. Some libraries in this study had Jurkat cell RNA spiked in. The material sequenced was naive CD8+ T cells from blood, with Jurkat cell RNA spiked in. Sample subset: FACS-sorted CD8+CD4-CCR7+CD45RA+ naive T cells. J is TRBJ1-4 and V is TRBV4-3; D perhaps matches TRBD1 (5 bases). In DNA form, the CDR3 reads TGCGCCAGCAGCCAAATCGGCGGACATAATGAAAAACTGTTTTTT. Its protein product is CASSQIGGHNEKLFF.